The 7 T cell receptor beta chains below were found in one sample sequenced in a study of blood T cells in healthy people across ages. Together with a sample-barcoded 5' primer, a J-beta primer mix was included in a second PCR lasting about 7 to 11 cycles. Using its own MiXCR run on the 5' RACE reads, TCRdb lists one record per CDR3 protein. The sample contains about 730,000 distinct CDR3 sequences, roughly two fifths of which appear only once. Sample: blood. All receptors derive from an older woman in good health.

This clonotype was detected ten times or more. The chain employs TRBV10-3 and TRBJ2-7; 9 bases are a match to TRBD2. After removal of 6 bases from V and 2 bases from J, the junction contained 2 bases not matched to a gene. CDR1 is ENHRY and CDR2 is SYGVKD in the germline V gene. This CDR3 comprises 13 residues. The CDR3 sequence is CAIRGTSPYEQYF. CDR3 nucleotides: TGTGCCATCAGGGGGACTAGCCCCTACGAGCAGTACTTC.

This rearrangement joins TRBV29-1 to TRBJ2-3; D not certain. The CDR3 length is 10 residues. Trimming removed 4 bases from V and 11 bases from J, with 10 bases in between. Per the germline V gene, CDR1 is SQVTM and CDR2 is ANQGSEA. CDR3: CSVGLAEQYF. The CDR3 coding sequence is TGCAGCGTTGGTTTGGCTGAGCAGTATTTT.

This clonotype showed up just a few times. The CDR3 spells CASSSGTGGTEAFF. The DNA of the CDR3 is TGCGCCAGCAGCTCCGGGACAGGGGGCACTGAAGCTTTCTTT. The V and J genes are TRBV5-1 and TRBJ1-1; 11 bases are shared with TRBD1. From germline, CDR1 is SGHRS and CDR2 YFSETQ. There are 14 residues in the CDR3. Losses at the gene ends were 3 bases for V and 4 bases for J; bases not matched to a gene: 2.

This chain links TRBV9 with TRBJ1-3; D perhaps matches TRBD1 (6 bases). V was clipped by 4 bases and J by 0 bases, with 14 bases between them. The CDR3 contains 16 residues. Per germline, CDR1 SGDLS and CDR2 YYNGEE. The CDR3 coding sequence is TGTGCCAGCAGCCCCGGACAGATCCTCTCTGGAAACACCATATATTTT. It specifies CASSPGQILSGNTIYF.

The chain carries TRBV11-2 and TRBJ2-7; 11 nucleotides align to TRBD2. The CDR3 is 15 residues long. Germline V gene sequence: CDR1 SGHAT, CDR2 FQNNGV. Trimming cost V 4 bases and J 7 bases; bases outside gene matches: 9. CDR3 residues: CASSSLAGGTREQYF. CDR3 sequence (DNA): TGTGCCAGCAGCTCCCTAGCGGGGGGCACGAGGGAGCAGTACTTC.

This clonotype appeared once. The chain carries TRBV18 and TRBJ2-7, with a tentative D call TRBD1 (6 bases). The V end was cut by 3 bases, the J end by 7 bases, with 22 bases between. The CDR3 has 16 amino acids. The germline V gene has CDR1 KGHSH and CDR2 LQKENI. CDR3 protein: CASSPPTGTLHNEQYF. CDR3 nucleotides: TGTGCCAGCTCACCCCCGACAGGAACCCTCCACAATGAGCAGTACTTC.

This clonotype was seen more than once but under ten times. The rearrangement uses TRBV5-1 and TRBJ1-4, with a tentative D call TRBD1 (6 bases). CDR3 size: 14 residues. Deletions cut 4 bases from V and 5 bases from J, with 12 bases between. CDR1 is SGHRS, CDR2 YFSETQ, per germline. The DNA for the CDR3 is TGCGCCAGCAGCCGGGACATGCTAAATGAAAAACTGTTTTTT. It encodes CASSRDMLNEKLFF.